This T cell receptor beta chain came from a study of post-analysis software for immune sequencing data. Study outcomes and limitations: In patients, TRBV5-6, TRBV5-1 and TRBV20-1 belonged to roughly 5 TRBV segments found more frequently than in controls.

As to this clonotype: Its antigen is still unknown.

Unique molecular identifiers were carried by the TCR beta cDNA libraries. The source material, about 0.9 to 10 million T cells, gave rise to about 520,000 cDNA molecules. MiXCR was run by TCRdb on the PCR reads, yielding one entry per CDR3 protein. The table records about 680,000 distinct CDR3 sequences, 59% of them present only once. Per the germline V gene, CDR1 is MDHEN and CDR2 is SYDVKM. Trimming left V 4 bases short and J 0 bases short, with 17 bases between. The CDR3 is made up of 17 amino acids. V and J are TRBV28 and TRBJ2-3; D might be TRBD1 or TRBD2, each matching 6 bases. Material: blood. This TCR came from a girl aged 2 to 10 with multiple sclerosis. CDR3 nucleotides: TGTGCCAGCAGTTCGGGGGCGGAACTCGCTAGCACAGATACGCAGTATTTT. Residues: CASSSGAELASTDTQYF.